The 22 T cell receptor beta chains below come from one sample, sequenced in a study of T cell responses to AZD1222 COVID-19 vaccine. Sequenced by immunoSEQ multiplex PCR; TCRdb stores in-frame clones only, minus some. The data contain more than 100,000 clones, 90% of them singletons. The sequences come from peripheral blood, collected on day 0 of AZD1222 vaccination. These receptors were taken from an adult in good health.

This clone has a single count. V is TRBV12-3 or TRBV12-4 and J is TRBJ2-5, with 8 bases that match TRBD2. There are 13 residues in the CDR3. Unmatched junction bases numbered 3, after V lost 9 bases and J lost 0 bases. The CDR3 sequence is CASVAGHQETQYF. The CDR3 region has the DNA TGTGCCAGTGTAGCGGGACACCAAGAGACCCAGTACTTC.

This clone was recorded only once. The chain carries TRBV6-5 and TRBJ1-1; TRBD1 agrees at 8 bases. V lost 4 bases and J lost 5; bases outside the gene matches: 6. Per germline, CDR1 MNHEY and CDR2 SVGAGI. The length of the CDR3 is 14 residues. The CDR3 here is CASSFSRGRTEAFF. For the CDR3, the DNA is TGTGCCAGCAGTTTTTCCAGGGGGCGGACTGAAGCTTTCTTT.

The CDR3 region has the DNA TGTGCCAGTCGTTATCGCGGGGTCGGGGCAGGTACGCAGTATTTT. Protein: CASRYRGVGAGTQYF. The chain uses TRBV19 and TRBJ2-3; tentatively, D is TRBD2 (6 bases). The CDR3 extends over 15 amino acids. The V and J ends lost 8 bases and 8 bases respectively, with 23 bases between them. The germline V gene has CDR1 LNHDA and CDR2 SQIVND (reference sequence).

In its sample, this clone was seen a few times. The V call is TRBV7-9, the J call TRBJ1-2; a possible D gene is TRBD1 (6 bases). V lost 5 bases to trimming and J lost 3 bases, with 19 bases between them. Germline V gene sequence: CDR1 SEHNR, CDR2 FQNEAQ (reference sequence). CDR3 size: 16 residues. CDR3 sequence reads: CASSSPTGPFHYGYTF. DNA of the CDR3: TGTGCCAGCAGCAGCCCCACAGGGCCCTTCCACTATGGCTACACCTTC.

V usage is TRBV7-2 and J usage is TRBJ2-3, with 7 nucleotides matching TRBD1. The CDR3 is made up of 16 amino acids. The germline CDR1 and CDR2 sequences are SGHTA and FQGNSA. The trim removed 4 bases at V and 2 bases at J, leaving 9 bases unmatched. The DNA for the CDR3 is TGTGCCAGCAGCTGGACCGGGACAGAGCCCACAGATACGCAGTATTTT. Protein sequence: CASSWTGTEPTDTQYF. The full variable domain, its missing parts supplied by reference TRBV7-2 and TRBJ2-3, is GAGVSQSPSNKVTEKGKDVELRCDPISGHTALYWYRQSLGQGLEFLIYFQGNSAPDKSGLPSDRFSAERTGGSVSTLTIQRTQQEDSAVYLCASSWTGTEPTDTQYFGPGTRLTVL.

V gene TRBV28 combines with J gene TRBJ1-1; the D gene is possibly TRBD1 (6 bases). Trimming shortened V by 7 bases and J by 1 base, and 7 bases separated the two germline ends. Germline CDR1 is MDHEN and CDR2 is SYDVKM. The length of the CDR3 is 12 residues. CDR3 region: CASTTGNTEAFF. CDR3 nucleotides: TGTGCCAGCACGACAGGGAACACTGAAGCTTTCTTT.

This clone was counted a few times. The junction departs from germline at one end; a sequencing error may be responsible. The chain recombines TRBV11-2 with TRBJ1-3; D uncertain. The germline V gene has CDR1 SGHAT and CDR2 FQNNGV. The CDR3 extends over 16 amino acids. Here the CDR3 DNA reads TGTGCCAGCAGCTTAGCAGAAGGATTCTCTGGCAACACCATATATTTT. It encodes CASSLAEGFSGNTIYF.

The chain combines TRBV21-1 with TRBJ1-5; the table's D call, TRBD1, has no DNA check behind it. TRBV21-1 is termed a pseudogene. CDR3 length equals 16 residues. The CDR3 loop reads CASSKVNRGLDQPQHF. The CDR3 coding sequence is TGTGCCAGCAGCAAAGTGAACAGGGGGTTAGATCAGCCCCAGCATTTT.

The chain carries TRBV5-4 and TRBJ1-1, with D unresolved. The CDR3 is 15 amino acids. V was cut by 2 bases and J by 1 base, with 12 bases left in between. Germline-derived CDR1 and CDR2 are SGHNT and YYREEE (reference sequence). CDR3 amino acids: CASSFPGGKNTEAFF. CDR3 DNA: TGTGCCAGCAGCTTCCCAGGAGGCAAGAACACTGAAGCTTTCTTT.

The genes are TRBV6-4 and TRBJ2-4, with 8 bases matching TRBD1. The length of the CDR3 is 17 residues. The germline CDR1 and CDR2 sequences are MRHNA and SNTAGT. With 7 bases clipped from V and 0 bases from J, the junction kept 11 bases outside the gene matches. CDR3 residues: CASNKTGDQEAKNIQYF. Written as DNA, the CDR3 is TGTGCCAGCAATAAGACAGGGGATCAGGAAGCCAAAAACATTCAGTACTTC.

This clone appeared once. This chain connects TRBV28 to TRBJ1-3; D remains ambiguous. The CDR3 has 14 residues. Trimming pared 3 bases from V and 3 bases from J, leaving 9 bases between. Germline assignment: CDR1 MDHEN and CDR2 SYDVKM. CDR3 coding DNA: TGTGCCAGCAGTTTGAGGCGGGGTGGAAACACCATATATTTT. It is translated as CASSLRRGGNTIYF.

This rearrangement joins TRBV10-3 to TRBJ2-7; possibly TRBD2 for D (6 bases). CDR3 length: 12 residues. V was clipped by 8 bases and J by 3 bases, with 11 bases between them. Germline-derived CDR1 and CDR2 are ENHRY and SYGVKD. The CDR3 loop is CAISRENYEQYF. The CDR3 bases are TGTGCCATCTCCCGGGAGAACTACGAGCAGTACTTC.

The V gene is TRBV9, the J gene TRBJ1-1; no clear D. This CDR3 region has 15 residues. The germline CDR1 and CDR2 sequences are SGDLS and YYNGEE. The V end lost 0 bases, the J end lost 3 bases, and 12 bases lay between the germline ends. The CDR3 region is CASSVAVGGYTEAFF. The CDR3 DNA follows: TGTGCCAGCAGCGTAGCTGTGGGCGGGTACACTGAAGCTTTCTTT.

The V and J genes are TRBV12-3 or TRBV12-4 and TRBJ1-2; 7 bases are a match to TRBD1. V was pared by 8 bases and J by 4 bases, with 7 bases of the junction left unmatched. CDR3 length: 13 residues. The CDR3 coding sequence is TGTGCCAGCCTCGCAGGGGGGGCCTATGGCTACACCTTC. Protein product: CASLAGGAYGYTF.

This clone is a singleton in its sample. The rearrangement links TRBV18 to TRBJ2-7; TRBD1 matches 9 bases. Trimming took 2 bases from V and 2 from J; bases not matched to a gene: 4. The CDR3 runs 15 residues. Germline V CDR1 and CDR2: KGHSH, LQKENI. This CDR3 reads CASSPERQGAYEQYF. CDR3 nucleotides: TGTGCCAGCTCACCAGAAAGACAGGGGGCCTACGAGCAGTACTTC.

This chain links TRBV12-3 or TRBV12-4 with TRBJ1-1; TRBD1 is a possible D gene (6 bases). Trimming took 3 bases from V and 7 from J, leaving 12 bases between them. The CDR3 runs to 13 residues. The CDR3 sequence is CASSFKQGGEAFF. The DNA of the CDR3 is TGTGCCAGCAGTTTTAAACAGGGTGGTGAAGCTTTCTTT.

The J gene is TRBJ2-5, the V gene TRBV5-5, with 7 bases identical to TRBD2. The CDR3 runs 15 residues. Germline CDR1 and CDR2: SGHKS and YYEKEE (reference sequence). J gave up 5 bases and V 1 base, and 8 bases lay outside the gene matches. The CDR3 bases are TGTGCCAGCAGCTTGACCGAGACTAGCTGGGAGACCCAGTACTTC. Its protein is CASSLTETSWETQYF.

J is TRBJ2-5 and V is TRBV7-9; D remains ambiguous. Trimming left V 1 base short and J 0 bases short, with 9 bases between. The CDR3 contains 15 residues. Germline V CDR1 and CDR2: SEHNR, FQNEAQ (reference sequence). CDR3 nucleotides: TGTGCCAGCAGCTTAGGCGACTCCTACCAAGAGACCCAGTACTTC. Translated: CASSLGDSYQETQYF. Full variable domain (rest looked up from reference TRBV7-9 and TRBJ2-5): DTGVSQNPRHKITKRGQNVTFRCDPISEHNRLYWYRQTLGQGPEFLTYFQNEAQLEKSRLLSDRFSAERPKGSFSTLEIQRTEQGDSAMYLCASSLGDSYQETQYFGPGTRLLVL.

CDR3 sequence: CASSDRGQYQETQYF. The CDR3 bases are TGTGCCAGCAGTGACCGGGGACAGTACCAAGAGACCCAGTACTTC. The chain links TRBV25-1 to TRBJ2-5; 7 bases match TRBD1. From germline, CDR1 is MGHDK and CDR2 SYGVNS. J was trimmed by 0 bases and V by 3 bases; bases with no gene match: 4. The CDR3 covers 15 residues.

This clone turned up a few times. V and J are TRBV9 and TRBJ2-5; D unresolved. The germline V and J ends were trimmed by 4 bases and 4 bases, with 20 bases remaining between them. Germline CDR1 and CDR2: SGDLS and YYNGEE. The CDR3 spans 16 residues. The CDR3 loop is CASSPPLGAHGETQYF. The DNA of the CDR3 is TGTGCCAGCAGCCCCCCCCTGGGCGCCCATGGAGAGACCCAGTACTTC. Using reference TRBV9 and TRBJ2-5 for the parts outside the CDR3, the full variable domain is DSGVTQTPKHLITATGQRVTLRCSPRSGDLSVYWYQQSLDQGLQFLIQYYNGEERAKGNILERFSAQQFPDLHSELNLSSLELGDSALYFCASSPPLGAHGETQYFGPGTRLLVL.

This clone was seen a few times. The genes are TRBV3-1 (or the pseudogene TRBV3-2) and TRBJ2-7; D is unclear. Germline V gene sequence: CDR1 LGHDT, CDR2 YNNKEL (reference sequence). V was trimmed by 0 bases and J by 12 bases, leaving 15 bases between them. This CDR3 contains 13 residues. The DNA for the CDR3 is TGTGCCAGCAGCCAAGATTTCCCTTCCCTGCGGTACTTC. Its translation: CASSQDFPSLRYF.

The V and J genes are TRBV27 and TRBJ1-3; possibly TRBD1 for D (6 bases). CDR1 is MNHEY, CDR2 SMNVEV, per germline (reference sequence). Trimming pared 2 bases from V and 2 bases from J, leaving 7 bases between. The CDR3 covers 14 residues. The DNA of the CDR3 is TGTGCCAGCAGTTTACAGGGGACTGGAAACACCATATATTTT. Translating gives CASSLQGTGNTIYF.